Listed here are 32 T cell receptor beta chains from one sample, sequenced in a study of TIL therapy for anti-PD-1-resistant metastatic lung cancer. Sequencing used immunoSEQ v3. Using immunoSEQ multiplex PCR, the repertoire was profiled, and TCRdb retains in-frame clones only, with some absent. Here the sample spans some 60,000 clones, 55% to 75% being singletons. As to time point: pre-treatment sample, taken before nivolumab and TIL therapy. The sequencing here drew on blood, taken at baseline. These receptor sequences come from a person aged 25-85 years with non-small cell lung cancer.

The V and J genes are TRBV6-1 and TRBJ2-1; a weak D match, TRBD2 (5 bases). The length of the CDR3 is 12 residues. V lost 5 bases and J 8 bases, leaving 10 bases between the germline ends. The germline gives CDR1 MNHNS, CDR2 SASEGT. The CDR3 sequence: CASSILADEQFF. For the CDR3, the DNA is TGTGCCAGCAGTATTCTAGCCGATGAGCAGTTCTTC.

This clone was observed a few times. The chain employs TRBV5-4 and TRBJ1-2; possibly TRBD1 for D (5 bases). The CDR3 spans 15 residues. The germline gives CDR1 SGHNT, CDR2 YYREEE (reference sequence). V was trimmed by 0 bases and J by 0 bases, leaving 9 bases between them. The CDR3 is CASSLVTVPNYGYTF. The CDR3 DNA sequence: TGTGCCAGCAGCTTGGTGACAGTTCCTAACTATGGCTACACCTTC.

The CDR3 loop is CASSLTTGSPGNTIYF. CDR3 coding DNA: TGTGCCAGCAGCCTTACGACAGGGAGCCCCGGAAACACCATATATTTT. V is TRBV4-2 and J is TRBJ1-3; 7 nucleotides match TRBD1. CDR1 and CDR2 (germline): LGHNA, YNFKEQ. V lost 4 bases, J lost 4 bases, and 10 bases stayed unmatched. The CDR3 loop spans 16 amino acids.

The chain links TRBV28 to TRBJ2-5; tentative D call: TRBD1 (5 bases). Germline-derived CDR1 and CDR2 are MDHEN and SYDVKM. The CDR3 is 12 residues long. Trimming took off 7 bases at V and 1 base at J, with 7 bases between the two ends. This CDR3 reads CASKQAQETQYF. The DNA of the CDR3 is TGTGCCAGCAAACAGGCCCAAGAGACCCAGTACTTC.

In the case of this clone: Different DNA sequences within this sample yield the same CDR3. J is TRBJ2-5 and V is TRBV29-1; a weak D match, TRBD1 (6 bases). Trimming removed 2 bases from V and 5 bases from J, with 12 bases in between. The V gene's germline CDR1 is SQVTM and CDR2 ANQGSEA. The CDR3 runs to 13 residues. CDR3 residues: CSVEIGGGETQYF. CDR3 DNA sequence: TGCAGCGTTGAAATAGGGGGTGGGGAGACCCAGTACTTC.

This clone was observed a few times. The chain links TRBV29-1 to TRBJ1-3; no definite D call. CDR3 length equals 13 residues. CDR1 and CDR2 (germline): SQVTM, ANQGSEA. V was pared by 4 bases and J by 0 bases, with 7 bases between. The CDR3 DNA reads as TGCAGCGTTGCCCCCAGCTCTGGAAACACCATATATTTT. The encoded protein is CSVAPSSGNTIYF. Looking up the rest from reference TRBV29-1 and TRBJ1-3 gives the full variable domain: SAVISQKPSRDICQRGTSLTIQCQVDSQVTMMFWYRQQPGQSLTLIATANQGSEATYESGFVIDKFPISRPNLTFSTLTVSNMSPEDSSIYLCSVAPSSGNTIYFGEGSWLTVV.

The CDR3 protein is CASSLRTSGGADTQYF. The CDR3 DNA reads as TGTGCCAGCAGTCTTCGGACTAGCGGGGGGGCAGATACGCAGTATTTT. The chain carries TRBV27 and TRBJ2-3; 15 nucleotides match TRBD2. This CDR3 region has 16 residues. CDR1 and CDR2 from the germline V gene are MNHEY and SMNVEV (reference sequence). V lost 5 bases to trimming and J lost 4 bases; unmatched junction nucleotides: 4.

This chain uses TRBV6-1 with TRBJ1-1, with D uncertain. V dropped 4 bases and J dropped 0 bases, with 9 bases sitting between them. CDR1 and CDR2 (germline): MNHNS, SASEGT. There are 14 residues in the CDR3. The CDR3 sequence is CASSGLLMNTEAFF. The CDR3 DNA reads TGTGCCAGCAGTGGTTTATTAATGAACACTGAAGCTTTCTTT.

In this sample, this clone turned up once. This sequence joins TRBV2 and TRBJ2-3; 10 bases map to TRBD2. Germline CDR1 reads SNHLY; CDR2 reads FYNNEI. The CDR3 length is 14 residues. The ends lost 5 bases at V and 4 bases at J; junction bases unmatched: 3. CDR3 sequence: CASSPGLAPDTQYF. The CDR3 DNA is TGTGCCAGCAGTCCGGGACTAGCGCCAGATACGCAGTATTTT.

This clone was detected a few times. The V call is TRBV7-9, the J call TRBJ1-2; 8 bases map to TRBD1. V shed 0 bases, J shed 6 bases, and the junction held 3 bases outside the gene matches. Germline V lookup: CDR1 SEHNR, CDR2 FQNEAQ (reference sequence). This CDR3 region has 14 residues. DNA for the CDR3: TGTGCCAGCAGCTTAGCGGCAGGGGGCAATGGCTACACCTTC. It yields the protein CASSLAAGGNGYTF.

The V gene is TRBV5-4, the J gene TRBJ1-4; D uncertain. The CDR3 is 12 residues long. Trimming removed 1 base at V and 5 bases at J, with 3 bases between. Germline CDR1 and CDR2: SGHNT and YYREEE (reference sequence). The CDR3 region is CASSLLNEKLFF. The DNA for the CDR3 is TGTGCCAGCAGCTTGCTCAATGAAAAACTGTTTTTT.

The rearrangement joins TRBV11-1 to TRBJ2-1, with 10 bases fitting TRBD2. Germline values: CDR1 SGHAT, CDR2 FQDESV (reference sequence). This CDR3 comprises 15 residues. Germline trimming cut 1 base from V and 6 bases from J; bases unmatched to any gene: 3. CDR3 sequence reads: CASSLGLAGANEQFF. The DNA for the CDR3 is TGTGCCAGCAGCTTAGGGCTAGCGGGAGCCAATGAGCAGTTCTTC.

The chain has TRBV11-3 and TRBJ1-1; no definite D call. This CDR3 comprises 13 residues. Trimming cost V 0 bases and J 0 bases, with 2 bases left between them. The germline CDR1 and CDR2 sequences are SGHNT and YENEEA. The CDR3 DNA sequence: TGTGCCAGCAGCTTAGAATTGAACACTGAAGCTTTCTTT. Translating it yields CASSLELNTEAFF.

This clone was picked up a small number of times. Here the CDR3 reads CASSISPADHNEQFF. In nucleotides, the CDR3 is TGTGCCAGTAGTATTTCTCCAGCGGACCACAATGAGCAGTTCTTC. This rearrangement joins TRBV19 to TRBJ2-1; D might be TRBD2 (5 bases). Germline V gene sequence: CDR1 LNHDA, CDR2 SQIVND (reference sequence). Trimming took off 3 bases at V and 5 bases at J, with 14 bases between the two ends. The CDR3 covers 15 residues.

The genes are TRBV5-4 and TRBJ1-1, with TRBD1 matching over 9 bases. The CDR3 loop spans 16 amino acids. CDR1 and CDR2 from the germline V gene are SGHNT and YYREEE (reference sequence). The trim removed 2 bases at V and 1 base at J, leaving 6 bases unmatched. The CDR3 nucleotides are TGTGCCAGCAGCTTCGGACAGGGGCTTGGGAACACTGAAGCTTTCTTT. Amino acids: CASSFGQGLGNTEAFF.

This rearrangement joins TRBV19 to TRBJ1-3; no clear D gene. Germline V gives CDR1 LNHDA, CDR2 SQIVND (reference sequence). The V end lost 6 bases, the J end lost 4 bases, and 13 bases lay between the germline ends. The CDR3 sequence is 14 residues long. In nucleotides, the CDR3 is TGTGCCAGTAGACGGACGAGCTCGGGAAACACCATATATTTT. This codes for CASRRTSSGNTIYF. The full variable domain, its missing parts supplied by reference TRBV19 and TRBJ1-3, is DGGITQSPKYLFRKEGQNVTLSCEQNLNHDAMYWYRQDPGQGLRLIYYSQIVNDFQKGDIAEGYSVSREKKESFPLTVTSAQKNPTAFYLCASRRTSSGNTIYFGEGSWLTVV.

The rearrangement uses TRBV11-1 and TRBJ1-1; D remains ambiguous. With 4 bases removed from V and 0 bases from J, the gap between germline ends came to 3 bases. The V gene's germline CDR1 is SGHAT and CDR2 FQDESV (reference sequence). This CDR3 is built from 12 residues. In DNA, the CDR3 is TGTGCCAGCAGCTCGATGAACACTGAAGCTTTCTTT. It specifies CASSSMNTEAFF.

V is TRBV10-1 and J is TRBJ2-5, with TRBD2 as a possible D gene (6 bases). The germline gives CDR1 WNHNN, CDR2 SYGVQD (reference sequence). Trimming took 6 bases from V and 2 from J, leaving 10 bases between them. The CDR3 is made up of 13 amino acids. The CDR3, as DNA: TGCGCCAGCAGCCCTAGCGATCAAGAGACCCAGTACTTC. This encodes CASSPSDQETQYF.

This sequence joins TRBV7-2 and TRBJ2-2; no definite D call. Per the germline V gene, CDR1 is SGHTA and CDR2 is FQGNSA. V was cut by 3 bases and J by 0 bases, with 11 bases left in between. This CDR3 is 16 amino acids long. The CDR3 sequence: CASSFTGGANTGELFF. Here the CDR3 DNA reads TGTGCCAGCAGCTTTACCGGCGGCGCGAACACCGGGGAGCTGTTTTTT.

For the CDR3, the DNA is TGTGCCACCAGCGCCTACGGGACTTACAATGAGCAGTTCTTC. Its protein is CATSAYGTYNEQFF. This rearrangement joins TRBV15 to TRBJ2-1; D is perhaps TRBD2 (6 bases). V dropped 5 bases and J dropped 4 bases, with 12 bases sitting between them. CDR3 length equals 14 residues. Germline values: CDR1 LNHNV, CDR2 YYDKDF (reference sequence).

This chain connects TRBV30 to TRBJ1-5; D unclear. V lost 3 bases to trimming and J lost 0 bases, with 9 bases between them. Germline V gives CDR1 GTSNPN, CDR2 SVGIG (reference sequence). CDR3 size: 14 residues. The CDR3 loop reads CAWRDPYSNQPQHF. CDR3 DNA sequence: TGTGCCTGGAGGGACCCTTATAGCAATCAGCCCCAGCATTTT.

The chain carries TRBV7-8 and TRBJ2-7, with TRBD2 matching over 9 bases. J was trimmed by 3 bases and V by 4 bases; bases with no gene match: 1. This CDR3 has 13 amino acids. Germline CDR1 and CDR2: SGHVS and FQNEAQ. The CDR3 spells CASSWTSDYEQYF. The CDR3 DNA reads as TGTGCCAGCAGCTGGACTAGCGACTACGAGCAGTACTTC.

A few counts support this clone. CDR3 nucleotides: TGCGCCAGCAGCTTCGCGGAAAGCTCTGGAAACACCATATATTTT. Protein sequence: CASSFAESSGNTIYF. The chain uses TRBV5-1 and TRBJ1-3; D not certain. Germline values: CDR1 SGHRS, CDR2 YFSETQ. V was clipped by 2 bases and J by 0 bases, with 9 bases between them. The CDR3 runs 15 residues.

CDR3 sequence (DNA): TGTGCCAGCAGTTTCCAACAGGGGCCGCTCTACGAGCAGTACTTC. Translated: CASSFQQGPLYEQYF. The genes are TRBV6-5 and TRBJ2-7; 7 bases are shared with TRBD1. J gave up 3 bases and V 4 bases, and 9 bases lay outside the gene matches. The CDR3 covers 15 residues. Germline V lookup: CDR1 MNHEY, CDR2 SVGAGI.

This chain uses TRBV6-1 with TRBJ1-6; D gene unclear. The germline CDR1 and CDR2 sequences are MNHNS and SASEGT. Trimming removed 7 bases at V and 0 bases at J, with 7 bases between. This CDR3 spans 14 amino acids. The CDR3 DNA sequence: TGTGCCAGCATTCGAAGCTCCTATAATTCACCCCTCCACTTT. Translated: CASIRSSYNSPLHF.

This clone has only a few counts. This rearrangement joins TRBV2 to TRBJ1-1, with D hard to call. Germline V gene data show CDR1 as SNHLY and CDR2 as FYNNEI. The CDR3 contains 11 residues. Deletions cut 8 bases from V and 0 bases from J, with 4 bases between. This CDR3 is CASAMNTEAFF. DNA for the CDR3: TGTGCCAGCGCTATGAACACTGAAGCTTTCTTT.

V gene TRBV27 combines with J gene TRBJ2-2; D uncertain. The germline V gene has CDR1 MNHEY and CDR2 SMNVEV (reference sequence). The CDR3 runs to 13 residues. V was shortened by 5 bases and J by 8 bases, with 12 bases between the two germline ends. The CDR3 reads CASSQGRSGELFF. DNA of the CDR3: TGTGCCAGCAGTCAAGGTCGTTCGGGGGAGCTGTTTTTT.

The chain links TRBV30 to TRBJ2-3; weak D call: TRBD1 (6 bases). The germline V and J ends were trimmed by 4 bases and 2 bases, with 16 bases remaining between them. Looked up from germline, CDR1 is GTSNPN and CDR2 is SVGIG (reference sequence). The CDR3 is made up of 15 amino acids. CDR3 coding DNA: TGTGCCTGGACCCCGGGACAATCCTCCACAGATACGCAGTATTTT. It encodes CAWTPGQSSTDTQYF. Full variable domain (remainder filled in from reference TRBV30 and TRBJ2-3): SQTIHQWPATLVQPVGSPLSLECTVEGTSNPNLYWYRQAAGRGLQLLFYSVGIGQISSEVPQNLSASRPQDRQFILSSKKLLLSDSGFYLCAWTPGQSSTDTQYFGPGTRLTVL.

The chain is built from TRBV7-9 and TRBJ2-7; D not resolved. Trimming cost V 1 base and J 7 bases, with 11 bases left between them. The CDR3 has 13 residues. Germline values: CDR1 SEHNR, CDR2 FQNEAQ (reference sequence). Written as DNA, the CDR3 is TGTGCCAGCAGCTTAGGCGAGTTTGGTGAGCAGTACTTC. As protein: CASSLGEFGEQYF.

The rearrangement uses TRBV7-9 and TRBJ2-5; D is possibly TRBD1 (7 bases). V was cut by 4 bases and J by 4 bases, with 10 bases left in between. This CDR3 spans 13 amino acids. Germline V gene lookup returns CDR1 SEHNR and CDR2 FQNEAQ (reference sequence). CDR3 bases: TGTGCCAGCAGCTCAGGGGGGCGAGAGACCCAGTACTTC. As protein: CASSSGGRETQYF.

V and J are TRBV10-1 and TRBJ2-3; the D is unclear. This CDR3 has 13 residues. Germline V CDR1 and CDR2: WNHNN, SYGVQD (reference sequence). With 2 bases removed from V and 5 bases from J, the gap between germline ends came to 8 bases. The CDR3 DNA sequence: TGCGCCAGCAGTGAGGGCCTTAAAGATACGCAGTATTTT. Translated, it gives CASSEGLKDTQYF.

The chain is built from TRBV4-1 and TRBJ2-5; tentatively, D is TRBD1 or TRBD2 (5 bases each). CDR1 MGHRA and CDR2 YSYEKL come from the germline V gene. V gave up 4 bases and J gave up 5 bases, with 14 bases separating them. This CDR3 contains 14 residues. The CDR3 reads CASSPPGRLETQYF. In DNA form, the CDR3 reads TGCGCCAGCAGCCCGCCGGGACGCCTGGAGACCCAGTACTTC.